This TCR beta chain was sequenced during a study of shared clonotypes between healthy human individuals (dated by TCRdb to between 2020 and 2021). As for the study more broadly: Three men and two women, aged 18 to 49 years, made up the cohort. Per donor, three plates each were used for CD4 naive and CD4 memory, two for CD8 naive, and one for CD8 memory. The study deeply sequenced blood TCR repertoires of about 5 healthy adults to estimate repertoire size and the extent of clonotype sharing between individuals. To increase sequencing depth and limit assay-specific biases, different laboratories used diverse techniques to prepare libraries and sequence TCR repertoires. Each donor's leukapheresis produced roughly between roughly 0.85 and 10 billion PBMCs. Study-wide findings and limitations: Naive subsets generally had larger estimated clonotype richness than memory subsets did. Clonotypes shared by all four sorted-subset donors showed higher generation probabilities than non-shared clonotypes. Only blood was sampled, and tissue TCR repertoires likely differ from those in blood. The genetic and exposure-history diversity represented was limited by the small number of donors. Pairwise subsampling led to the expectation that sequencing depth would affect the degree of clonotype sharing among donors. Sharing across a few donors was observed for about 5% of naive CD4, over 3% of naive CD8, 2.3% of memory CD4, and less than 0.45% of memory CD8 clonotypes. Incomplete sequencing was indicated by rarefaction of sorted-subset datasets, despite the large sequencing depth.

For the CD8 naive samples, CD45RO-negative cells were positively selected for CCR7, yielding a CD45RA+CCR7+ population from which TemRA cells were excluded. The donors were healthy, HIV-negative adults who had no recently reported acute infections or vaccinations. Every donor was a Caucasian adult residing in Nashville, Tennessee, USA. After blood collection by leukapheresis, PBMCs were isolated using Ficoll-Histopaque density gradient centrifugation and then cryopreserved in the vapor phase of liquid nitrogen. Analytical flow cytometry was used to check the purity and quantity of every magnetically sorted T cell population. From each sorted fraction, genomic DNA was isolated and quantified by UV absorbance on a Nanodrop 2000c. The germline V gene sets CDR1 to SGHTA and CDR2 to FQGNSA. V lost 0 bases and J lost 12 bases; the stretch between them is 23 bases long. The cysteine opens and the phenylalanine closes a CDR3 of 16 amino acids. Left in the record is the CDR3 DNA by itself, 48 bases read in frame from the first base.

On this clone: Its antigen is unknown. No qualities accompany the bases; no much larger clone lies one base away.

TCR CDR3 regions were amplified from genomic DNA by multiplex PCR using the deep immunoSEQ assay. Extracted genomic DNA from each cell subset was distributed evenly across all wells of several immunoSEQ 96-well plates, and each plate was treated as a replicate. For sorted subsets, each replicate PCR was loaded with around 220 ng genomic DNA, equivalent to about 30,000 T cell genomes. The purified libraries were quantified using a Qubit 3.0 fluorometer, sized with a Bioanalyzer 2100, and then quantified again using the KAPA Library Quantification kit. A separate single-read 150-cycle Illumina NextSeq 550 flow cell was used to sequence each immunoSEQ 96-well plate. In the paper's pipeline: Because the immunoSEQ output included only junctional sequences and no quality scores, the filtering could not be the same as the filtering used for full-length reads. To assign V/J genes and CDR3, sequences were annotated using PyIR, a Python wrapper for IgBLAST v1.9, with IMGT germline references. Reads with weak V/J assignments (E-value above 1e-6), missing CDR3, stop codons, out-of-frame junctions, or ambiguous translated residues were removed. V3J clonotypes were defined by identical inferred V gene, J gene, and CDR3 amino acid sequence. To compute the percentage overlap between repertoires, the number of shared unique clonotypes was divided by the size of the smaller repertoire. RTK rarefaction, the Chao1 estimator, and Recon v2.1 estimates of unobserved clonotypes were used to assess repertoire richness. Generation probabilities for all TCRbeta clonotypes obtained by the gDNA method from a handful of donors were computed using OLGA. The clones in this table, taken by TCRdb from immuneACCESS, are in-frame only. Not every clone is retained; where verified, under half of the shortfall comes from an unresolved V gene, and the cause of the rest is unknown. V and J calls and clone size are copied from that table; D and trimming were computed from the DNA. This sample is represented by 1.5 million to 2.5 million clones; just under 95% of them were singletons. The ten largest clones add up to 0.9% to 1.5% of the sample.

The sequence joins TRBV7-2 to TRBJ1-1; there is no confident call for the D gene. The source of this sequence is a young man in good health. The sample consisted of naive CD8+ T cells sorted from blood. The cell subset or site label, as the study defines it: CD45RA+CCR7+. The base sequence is TGTGCCAGCAGCTTAGCAAGTCCCAGCGAGTGGGTGGAGACTTTCTTT. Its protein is CASSLASPSEWVETFF.